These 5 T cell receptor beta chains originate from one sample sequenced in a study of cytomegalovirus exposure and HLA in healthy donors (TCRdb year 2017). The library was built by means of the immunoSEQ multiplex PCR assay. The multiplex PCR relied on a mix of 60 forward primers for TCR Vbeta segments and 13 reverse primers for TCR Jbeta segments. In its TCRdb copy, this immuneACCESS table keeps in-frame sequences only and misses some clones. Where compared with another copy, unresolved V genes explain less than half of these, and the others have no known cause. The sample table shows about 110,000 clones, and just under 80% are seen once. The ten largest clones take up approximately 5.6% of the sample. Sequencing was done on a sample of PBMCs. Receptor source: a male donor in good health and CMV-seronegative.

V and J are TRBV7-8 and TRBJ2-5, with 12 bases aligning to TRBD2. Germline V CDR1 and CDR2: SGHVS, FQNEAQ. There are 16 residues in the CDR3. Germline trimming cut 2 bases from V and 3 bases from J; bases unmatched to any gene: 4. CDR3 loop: CASSLRASGREETQYF. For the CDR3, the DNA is TGTGCCAGCAGCTTAAGGGCTAGCGGGAGGGAAGAGACCCAGTACTTC.

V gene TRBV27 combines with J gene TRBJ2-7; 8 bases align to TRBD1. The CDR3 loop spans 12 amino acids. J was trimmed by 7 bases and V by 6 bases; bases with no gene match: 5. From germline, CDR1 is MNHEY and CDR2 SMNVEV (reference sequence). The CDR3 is CASSRTGGEQYF. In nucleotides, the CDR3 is TGTGCCAGCAGCCGCACAGGGGGAGAGCAGTACTTC.

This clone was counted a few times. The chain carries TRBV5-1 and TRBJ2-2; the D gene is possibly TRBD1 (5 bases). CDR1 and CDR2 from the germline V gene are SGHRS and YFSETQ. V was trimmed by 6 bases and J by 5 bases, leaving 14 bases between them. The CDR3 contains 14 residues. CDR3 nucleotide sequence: TGCGCCAGCACCACGGATCCAGGGACCGGGGAGCTGTTTTTT. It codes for CASTTDPGTGELFF.

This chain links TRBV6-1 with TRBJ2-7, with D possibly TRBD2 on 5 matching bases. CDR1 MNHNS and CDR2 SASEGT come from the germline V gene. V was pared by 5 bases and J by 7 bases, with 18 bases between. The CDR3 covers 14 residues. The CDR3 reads CASSSLTRDREQYF. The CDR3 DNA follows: TGTGCCAGCAGTTCCCTTACTAGGGATCGGGAGCAGTACTTC.

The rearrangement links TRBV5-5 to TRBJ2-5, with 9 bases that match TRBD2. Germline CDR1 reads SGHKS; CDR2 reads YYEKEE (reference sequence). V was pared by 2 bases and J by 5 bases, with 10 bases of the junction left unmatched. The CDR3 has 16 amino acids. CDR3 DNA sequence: TGTGCCAGCAGCTTTGTGCTCGCGGGAGGGCGGGAGACCCAGTACTTC. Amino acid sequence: CASSFVLAGGRETQYF.